The 5 T cell receptor beta chains below all came from one sample that was sequenced in a study of Ad26.COV2.S vaccination and SARS-CoV-2 variants. Treatment noted: roughly 19 received Ad26.COV2.S at low or high dose, single or two shots; about five received placebo; per-sample allocation not given. At day 63 after the first vaccine or placebo injection, samples were drawn. Measured with immunoSEQ multiplex PCR; TCRdb has only the in-frame clones, and not every one. The table shows hundreds of thousands of clones, with more than 70% occurring only once. The sequences come from peripheral blood, collected in a trial of Ad26.COV2.S vaccine versus placebo. Source of these receptors: a person aged 18 to 65 who received the Ad26.COV2.S COVID-19 vaccine or a placebo.

The genes are TRBV10-3 and TRBJ1-2; unclear D gene. The CDR3 consists of 14 residues. V lost 0 bases to trimming and J lost 4 bases, with 9 bases between them. Germline CDR1 is ENHRY and CDR2 is SYGVKD. The CDR3 nucleotides read TGTGCCATCAGTGAGTCGCAGGACCTCTATGGCTACACCTTC. Its protein product is CAISESQDLYGYTF.

The rearrangement joins TRBV21-1 to TRBJ1-2; TRBD1, as called in the table, went unchecked against the DNA. TRBV21-1 is annotated as a pseudogene. The CDR3 covers 18 residues. CDR3 sequence reads: CASSKALARQGVSNGYTF. The CDR3 nucleotides read TGTGCCAGCAGCAAAGCCCTAGCAAGACAGGGCGTTTCCAATGGCTACACCTTC.

This chain uses TRBV3-1 (or the pseudogene TRBV3-2) with TRBJ2-5; 10 bases line up with TRBD2. CDR1 and CDR2 (germline): LGHDT, YNNKEL (reference sequence). The CDR3 is 18 amino acids. V shed 0 bases and J 4 bases; nucleotides not matched to a gene: 11. This CDR3 is CASSQDGLAGDGGETQYF. The CDR3 region has the DNA TGTGCCAGCAGCCAAGACGGCCTAGCGGGAGATGGGGGAGAGACCCAGTACTTC.

V gene TRBV5-1 combines with J gene TRBJ2-3; D is unclear. Germline values: CDR1 SGHRS, CDR2 YFSETQ. CDR3 length equals 14 residues. The germline V and J ends were trimmed by 4 bases and 1 base, with 10 bases remaining between them. CDR3 sequence: CASSTQAGTDTQYF. Written as DNA, the CDR3 is TGCGCCAGCAGCACCCAGGCGGGCACAGATACGCAGTATTTT.

The V and J genes are TRBV27 and TRBJ2-2; D is uncertain. Germline V gene sequence: CDR1 MNHEY, CDR2 SMNVEV (reference sequence). Trimming shortened V by 2 bases and J by 4 bases, and 11 bases separated the two germline ends. The CDR3 contains 15 residues. DNA for the CDR3: TGTGCCAGCAGTTTAAGCGCGACCTTCACCGGGGAGCTGTTTTTT. Encoded protein: CASSLSATFTGELFF.